A single sample gave rise to the 14 T cell receptor beta chains below, sequenced in a study of a mutant IDH1 vaccine in newly diagnosed glioma. These receptors have no identified antigens. The data were produced by immunoSEQ multiplex PCR, yet TCRdb's version contains in-frame clones alone and is incomplete. The top ten hold around 3.5% of the sample, which has tens of thousands of clones, about 80% seen once. Stated time point: week 11, during vaccination. In every dose of vaccine, 300 ug of mutant IDH1 20-mer peptide was given alongside topical imiquimod. Sequencing was performed on PBMCs, taken from a glioma patient whose treatment included an IDH1 peptide vaccine. All receptors derive from a young man with glioma.

The chain carries TRBV5-1 and TRBJ2-5, with 7 bases lining up with TRBD1. TRBJ2-7 explains the end of the DNA better; the J call may be wrong. CDR1 and CDR2 from the germline V gene are SGHRS and YFSETQ. The CDR3 runs to 15 residues. CDR3 loop: CASSLGDRVGYEQYF. In DNA form, the CDR3 reads TGCGCCAGCAGCTTGGGTGACAGGGTGGGCTACGAGCAGTACTTC.

This clone is a singleton in its sample. The V call is TRBV7-3, the J call TRBJ2-1; TRBD2 aligns across 9 bases. The germline gives CDR1 SGHTA, CDR2 FQGTGA. Germline trimming cut 3 bases from V and 0 bases from J; bases unmatched to any gene: 0. The CDR3 has 15 amino acids. CDR3 amino acids: CASSFSGSSYNEQFF. The CDR3 DNA follows: TGTGCCAGCAGCTTTAGCGGGAGCTCCTACAATGAGCAGTTCTTC. Variable domain in full (rest from reference TRBV7-3 and TRBJ2-1): GAGVSQTPSNKVTEKGKYVELRCDPISGHTALYWYRQSLGQGPEFLIYFQGTGAADDSGLPNDRFFAVRPEGSVSTLKIQRTERGDSAVYLCASSFSGSSYNEQFFGPGTRLTVL.

Only one count was recorded for this clone. CDR3 nucleotide sequence: TGCGCCAGCAGCTTGGTGCTAGGGGGAGCTAACTATGGCTACACCTTC. Its protein is CASSLVLGGANYGYTF. J is TRBJ1-2 and V is TRBV5-1; TRBD1 might be the D (6 bases). Germline CDR1 is SGHRS and CDR2 is YFSETQ. Trimming removed 0 bases at V and 0 bases at J, with 12 bases between. This CDR3 spans 16 amino acids.

Ten or more counts support this clone. The chain links TRBV27 to TRBJ2-7, with D possibly matching TRBD2 (6 bases). The CDR3 is 14 residues long. CDR1 MNHEY and CDR2 SMNVEV come from the germline V gene (reference sequence). Trimming removed 2 bases from V and 3 bases from J, with 11 bases in between. CDR3 bases: TGTGCCAGCAGTTTAAGGGGAGGCAGCTACGAGCAGTACTTC. Its translation is CASSLRGGSYEQYF.

The V gene is TRBV15, the J gene TRBJ2-1; 11 nucleotides agree with TRBD2. J was trimmed by 5 bases and V by 0 bases; bases with no gene match: 3. The CDR3 runs to 16 residues. The V gene's germline CDR1 is LNHNV and CDR2 YYDKDF (reference sequence). CDR3 nucleotides: TGTGCCACCAGCAGAGAGGTAGCGGGAGGGGACAATGAGCAGTTCTTC. Translating it yields CATSREVAGGDNEQFF.

The rearrangement links TRBV29-1 to TRBJ1-1; D call uncertain. Trimming removed 6 bases at V and 6 bases at J, with 20 bases between. This CDR3 has 14 residues. CDR1 and CDR2 (germline): SQVTM, ANQGSEA. CDR3 in DNA: TGCAGCGTCCCTCGGGCGAACACCCTACCTGAAGCTTTCTTT. It yields the protein CSVPRANTLPEAFF.

The chain is built from TRBV5-5 and TRBJ1-1, with D possibly matching TRBD1 (6 bases). Between the trimmed V and J ends, which lost 4 bases and 10 bases, there was a span of 11 bases. The germline gives CDR1 SGHKS, CDR2 YYEKEE (reference sequence). This CDR3 region has 11 residues. The DNA of the CDR3 is TGTGCCAGCAGCCAGGGGACAACAGCTTTCTTT. It specifies CASSQGTTAFF.

The rearrangement uses TRBV9 and TRBJ2-3; 9 bases are shared with TRBD2. This CDR3 has 18 residues. V shed 0 bases, J shed 0 bases, and the junction held 8 bases outside the gene matches. Germline V gene data show CDR1 as SGDLS and CDR2 as YYNGEE. Here the CDR3 reads CASSVDGSGRPSTDTQYF. CDR3 in DNA: TGTGCCAGCAGCGTAGACGGTAGCGGGAGACCTAGCACAGATACGCAGTATTTT.

The chain combines TRBV9 with TRBJ2-3; unclear D gene. CDR1 SGDLS and CDR2 YYNGEE come from the germline V gene. Trimming pared 0 bases from V and 6 bases from J, leaving 11 bases between. The length of the CDR3 is 14 residues. CDR3 bases: TGTGCCAGCAGCGTAGTCGTGGGAACGGATACGCAGTATTTT. It specifies CASSVVVGTDTQYF. Drawing the rest from reference TRBV9 and TRBJ2-3, the complete variable domain is DSGVTQTPKHLITATGQRVTLRCSPRSGDLSVYWYQQSLDQGLQFLIQYYNGEERAKGNILERFSAQQFPDLHSELNLSSLELGDSALYFCASSVVVGTDTQYFGPGTRLTVL.

This clone showed up just a few times. The J gene is TRBJ1-2, the V gene TRBV30; 8 bases are shared with TRBD1. Germline V lookup: CDR1 GTSNPN, CDR2 SVGIG (reference sequence). V gave up 4 bases and J gave up 2 bases; unmatched junction bases: 6. The CDR3 is 14 residues long. This chain's CDR3 is CAWKVQGANYGYTF. DNA for the CDR3: TGTGCCTGGAAGGTCCAGGGGGCAAACTATGGCTACACCTTC. The entire variable domain, with the rest obtained from reference TRBV30 and TRBJ1-2, is as follows: SQTIHQWPATLVQPVGSPLSLECTVEGTSNPNLYWYRQAAGRGLQLLFYSVGIGQISSEVPQNLSASRPQDRQFILSSKKLLLSDSGFYLCAWKVQGANYGYTFGSGTRLTVV.

The chain uses TRBV5-4 and TRBJ2-5; 11 bases map to TRBD1. The CDR3 contains 18 residues. V lost 4 bases, J lost 4 bases, and 15 bases stayed unmatched. Germline CDR1 is SGHNT and CDR2 is YYREEE (reference sequence). CDR3 loop: CASSLFGQGATGGETQYF. The CDR3 nucleotides are TGTGCCAGCAGCCTGTTCGGACAGGGGGCTACAGGGGGAGAGACCCAGTACTTC.

The chain couples TRBV30 to TRBJ1-3; D gene unclear. The germline V and J ends were trimmed by 3 bases and 1 base, with 10 bases remaining between them. CDR3 length: 14 residues. Per germline, CDR1 GTSNPN and CDR2 SVGIG (reference sequence). The CDR3 nucleotides are TGTGCCTGGAGGACTAAGATTTCTGGAAACACCATATATTTT. It codes for CAWRTKISGNTIYF.

This clone was seen only a few times. V and J are TRBV5-5 and TRBJ1-4; D unclear. Trimming cost V 1 base and J 4 bases, with 8 bases left between them. CDR3 length: 14 residues. Germline assignment: CDR1 SGHKS and CDR2 YYEKEE (reference sequence). As DNA, the CDR3 is TGTGCCAGCAGCTTGTTGATGAATAATGAAAAACTGTTTTTT. Translation: CASSLLMNNEKLFF.

This sequence joins TRBV2 and TRBJ2-1, with D maybe TRBD2 (5 bases). The germline gives CDR1 SNHLY, CDR2 FYNNEI. This CDR3 contains 12 residues. V lost 6 bases, J lost 4 bases, and 7 bases lay in between. The CDR3 reads CASRGGYNEQFF. As DNA, the CDR3 is TGTGCCAGCAGAGGAGGATACAATGAGCAGTTCTTC.